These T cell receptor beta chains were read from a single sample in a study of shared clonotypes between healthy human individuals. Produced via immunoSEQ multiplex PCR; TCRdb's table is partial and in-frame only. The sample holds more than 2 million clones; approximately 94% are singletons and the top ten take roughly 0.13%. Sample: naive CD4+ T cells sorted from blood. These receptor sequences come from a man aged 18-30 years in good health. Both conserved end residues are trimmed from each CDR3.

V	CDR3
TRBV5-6	ASSLEGIGYGYT
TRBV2	ASSGRAGEETQY
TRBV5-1	ASSLYPSNSYEQY
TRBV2	ASIEGTSGPYEQY
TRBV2	ASSELRTGQGGGYT
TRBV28	ASSFRGGLGSPLH
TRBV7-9	ASSSGTGGMDTIY
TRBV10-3	AIRKSLQGAGDTQY
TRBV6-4	ASSISHEQY
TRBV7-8	ASSQGAGIFQETQY
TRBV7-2	ASSSAAGNEQF
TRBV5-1	ASSFMPVDTEAF
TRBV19	ASSPAGTAYNEQF
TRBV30	AWGQGAHEQY